These T cell receptor beta chains were read from a single sample in a study of T cells after yellow fever vaccination. TCRdb called the 5' RACE reads again in MiXCR, with one record for every CDR3 protein. The sample lists just under 600,000 distinct CDR3 sequences; about 13% were seen once. The source was PBMCs, collected on the day of the yellow fever booster vaccination. The origin of the receptors is a man between 25 and 39 years old who received the YFV17D yellow fever vaccine. CDR3s include the opening cysteine and the closing phenylalanine or tryptophan.

j_call: TRBJ2-2; v_call: TRBV11-1; cdr3_aa: CASSFSGLAGFAPNTGELFF
j_call: TRBJ1-2; v_call: TRBV7-9; cdr3_aa: CASSLASGWGGYGYTF
j_call: TRBJ2-1; v_call: TRBV18; cdr3_aa: CASSPGLAGYLEQFF
j_call: TRBJ2-5; v_call: TRBV11-3; cdr3_aa: CASGQNQETQYF
j_call: TRBJ2-2; v_call: TRBV7-9; cdr3_aa: CASSPFNTGELFF
j_call: TRBJ2-7; v_call: TRBV7-2; cdr3_aa: CASSAQALSYEQYF
j_call: TRBJ1-2; v_call: TRBV29-1; cdr3_aa: CSAAGGSDGYTF
j_call: TRBJ2-5; v_call: TRBV4-2; cdr3_aa: CASSRTWGEETQYF
j_call: TRBJ2-7; v_call: TRBV27; cdr3_aa: CASSPARTSGRTATYEQYF
j_call: TRBJ1-2; v_call: TRBV20-1; cdr3_aa: CSARPGQVAISGYTF
j_call: TRBJ2-1; v_call: TRBV27; cdr3_aa: CASSLSWLAGSYNEQFF
j_call: TRBJ2-7; v_call: TRBV12-3/TRBV12-4; cdr3_aa: CASSPAGPTYEQYF
j_call: TRBJ1-2; v_call: TRBV20-1; cdr3_aa: CSARGVAGRGYTF
j_call: TRBJ2-5; v_call: TRBV20-1; cdr3_aa: CSGTVETQYF
j_call: TRBJ2-3; v_call: TRBV30; cdr3_aa: CAWSPGSSTDTQYF
j_call: TRBJ2-6; v_call: TRBV7-2; cdr3_aa: CASEISGANVLTF
j_call: TRBJ2-3; v_call: TRBV10-2; cdr3_aa: CASSDLAPSTDTQYF
j_call: TRBJ2-7; v_call: TRBV9; cdr3_aa: CASSASGGPYEQYF
j_call: TRBJ2-1; v_call: TRBV18; cdr3_aa: CASSLLPGLDLPYNEQFF
j_call: TRBJ2-1; v_call: TRBV5-4; cdr3_aa: CASSRPKLAGEANEQFF
j_call: TRBJ2-1; v_call: TRBV30; cdr3_aa: CAWTRVINEQFF
j_call: TRBJ2-4; v_call: TRBV7-2; cdr3_aa: CASSRLAGALNIQYF
j_call: TRBJ2-5; v_call: TRBV20-1; cdr3_aa: CSARESGLAGPQETQYF
j_call: TRBJ2-7; v_call: TRBV6-2/TRBV6-3; cdr3_aa: CATKSGGAGEQYF
j_call: TRBJ2-3; v_call: TRBV5-6; cdr3_aa: CASSLTGIENTDTQYF
j_call: TRBJ1-1; v_call: TRBV20-1; cdr3_aa: CSGGAEEAFF
j_call: TRBJ1-2; v_call: TRBV20-1; cdr3_aa: CSARGWDRGQNYGYTF
j_call: TRBJ2-1; v_call: TRBV20-1; cdr3_aa: CSASYRGDEQFF
j_call: TRBJ2-7; v_call: TRBV11-2; cdr3_aa: CATRAAGVTYEQYF
j_call: TRBJ2-1; v_call: TRBV5-1; cdr3_aa: CASSSVATSSYNEQFF
j_call: TRBJ2-1; v_call: TRBV6-2/TRBV6-3; cdr3_aa: CASGGTSSEDEQFF
j_call: TRBJ2-2; v_call: TRBV6-1; cdr3_aa: CATQGRSNTGELFF
j_call: TRBJ2-3; v_call: TRBV11-2; cdr3_aa: CASSPRVAGTDTQYF
j_call: TRBJ1-1; v_call: TRBV12-3/TRBV12-4; cdr3_aa: CASSRRTEQTEAFF
j_call: TRBJ1-6; v_call: TRBV4-3; cdr3_aa: CASSQDPGISSYNSPLHF
j_call: TRBJ2-1; v_call: TRBV7-2; cdr3_aa: CASSLASSGGTYNEQFF
j_call: TRBJ2-2; v_call: TRBV20-1; cdr3_aa: CSASSSGSLNTGELFF
j_call: TRBJ2-3; v_call: TRBV6-1; cdr3_aa: CASRPLGDTDTQYF
j_call: TRBJ2-3; v_call: TRBV12-3/TRBV12-4; cdr3_aa: CASSYAVSTDTQYF
j_call: TRBJ2-3; v_call: TRBV11-1; cdr3_aa: CASSLIGSESGPSTDTQYF
j_call: TRBJ2-5; v_call: TRBV25-1; cdr3_aa: CASSETGVKTQYF
j_call: TRBJ2-2; v_call: TRBV18; cdr3_aa: CASSPGRGFTGELFF
j_call: TRBJ1-1; v_call: TRBV2; cdr3_aa: CASRQGEIQNTEAFF
j_call: TRBJ2-3; v_call: TRBV29-1; cdr3_aa: CSVARLAGTDTQYF
j_call: TRBJ2-1; v_call: TRBV7-2; cdr3_aa: CASRGTGGSSYNEQFF
j_call: TRBJ1-6; v_call: TRBV9; cdr3_aa: CASGGEPLHF
j_call: TRBJ2-4; v_call: TRBV29-1; cdr3_aa: CSVQGEFSKGNIQYF
j_call: TRBJ2-3; v_call: TRBV6-1; cdr3_aa: CASRGGASSPDTQYF